Detailed here is one T cell receptor beta chain. This CDR3 is 17 amino acids long. Germline values: CDR1 MGHRA, CDR2 YSYEKL. V shed 3 bases, J shed 0 bases, and the junction held 8 bases outside the gene matches. This sample was taken from a study of blood T cell repertoires in COVID-19. The overall study: COVID-19 samples collected from the United States, Italy and Spain covered acute and convalescent phases. In each case, the material was cDNA or gDNA derived from T cells, B-cell-depleted T cells, or PBMCs.

As processed by the authors: Reference gene primers were amplified, and this amplification served to estimate nucleated cell counts. This table comes from immunoSEQ multiplex PCR, and its TCRdb copy is limited to in-frame clones, with some not included. The V and J calls and clone size are taken from that table; D and trimming were inferred from the DNA. The sample has 250,000 to 350,000 clones; approximately 86% are singletons. The receptor comes from a man in his late teens or twenties with active or convalescent COVID-19. Sequenced sample: peripheral blood. The chain has TRBV4-1 and TRBJ1-2; 9 positions match TRBD1. CDR3 nucleotide sequence: TGCGCCAGCAGCCACGTCGGGACAGGGACCACTAACTATGGCTACACCTTC. This translates into CASSHVGTGTTNYGYTF.